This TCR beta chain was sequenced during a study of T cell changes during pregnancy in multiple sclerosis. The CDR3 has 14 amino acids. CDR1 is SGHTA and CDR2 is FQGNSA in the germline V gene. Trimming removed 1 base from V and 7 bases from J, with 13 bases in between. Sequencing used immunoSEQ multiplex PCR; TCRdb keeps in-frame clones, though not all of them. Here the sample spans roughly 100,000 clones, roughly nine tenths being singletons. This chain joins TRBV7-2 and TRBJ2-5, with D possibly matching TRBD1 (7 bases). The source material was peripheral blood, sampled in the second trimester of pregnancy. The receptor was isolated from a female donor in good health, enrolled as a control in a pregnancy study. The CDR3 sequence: CASSLVSQGGTQYF. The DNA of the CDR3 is TGTGCCAGCAGCTTAGTGAGTCAGGGGGGGACCCAGTACTTC.